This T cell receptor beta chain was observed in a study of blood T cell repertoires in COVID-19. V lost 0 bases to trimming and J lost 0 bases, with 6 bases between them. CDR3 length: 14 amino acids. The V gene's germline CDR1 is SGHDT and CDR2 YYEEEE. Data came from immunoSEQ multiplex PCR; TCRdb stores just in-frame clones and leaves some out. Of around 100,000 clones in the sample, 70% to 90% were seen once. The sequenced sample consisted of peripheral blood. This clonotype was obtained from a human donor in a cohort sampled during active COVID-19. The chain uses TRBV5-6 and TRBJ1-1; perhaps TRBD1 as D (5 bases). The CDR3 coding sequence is TGTGCCAGCAGCTTGGTAGGGGTGAACACTGAAGCTTTCTTT. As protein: CASSLVGVNTEAFF.